A single sample is the source of the 25 T cell receptor beta chains below, sequenced in a study of beta chain features in type 1 diabetes. Reverse transcribing all isolated RNA meant expressed TCRB transcripts were sequenced. Sequenced by immunoSEQ multiplex PCR; TCRdb stores in-frame clones only, minus some. The data show under 950,000 clones, roughly 16% seen once. The source material was naive CD4+ T cells from blood. The receptors shown here come from a woman aged 18-35 years in good health.

This clone was observed a handful of times. This CDR3 is CASSFRGASSYNEQFF. CDR3 DNA sequence: TGTGCCAGCAGCTTTAGAGGGGCGAGCTCCTACAATGAGCAGTTCTTC. The rearrangement uses TRBV9 and TRBJ2-1, with D perhaps matching TRBD1 or TRBD2 (5 bases each). The CDR3 consists of 16 residues. Per germline, CDR1 SGDLS and CDR2 YYNGEE. V gave up 4 bases and J gave up 0 bases, with 14 bases separating them.

This chain connects TRBV7-9 to TRBJ1-4, with D possibly being TRBD1 (5 bases). Trimming removed 3 bases from V and 6 bases from J, with 11 bases in between. The CDR3 sequence is 14 residues long. Germline loops: CDR1 SEHNR, CDR2 FQNEAQ (reference sequence). This chain's CDR3 is CASSLGDSYEKLFF. DNA for the CDR3: TGTGCCAGCAGCTTGGGGGATTCTTATGAAAAACTGTTTTTT.

J is TRBJ2-2 and V is TRBV7-8; D is undetermined. Trimming removed 2 bases from V and 4 bases from J, with 14 bases in between. CDR3 length: 16 residues. The germline V gene has CDR1 SGHVS and CDR2 FQNEAQ. The DNA of the CDR3 is TGTGCCAGCAGCTTATTTCCTCGAAGGGCCACCGGGGAGCTGTTTTTT. Translating gives CASSLFPRRATGELFF.

This chain connects TRBV19 to TRBJ2-1, with D maybe TRBD2 (5 bases). Germline V gene data show CDR1 as LNHDA and CDR2 as SQIVND (reference sequence). V lost 3 bases to trimming and J lost 7 bases, with 13 bases between them. The CDR3 runs to 14 residues. The CDR3 is CASSIVTGRNEQFF. Written as DNA, the CDR3 is TGTGCCAGTAGTATCGTTACGGGAAGGAATGAGCAGTTCTTC.

The table lists this clone with a few counts. CDR3 residues: CASRDRADNTEAFF. The CDR3 region has the DNA TGTGCCAGTAGGGACAGGGCGGACAACACTGAAGCTTTCTTT. The chain is built from TRBV19 and TRBJ1-1; 8 nucleotides match TRBD1. The CDR3 length is 14 residues. Germline lookup yields CDR1 LNHDA and CDR2 SQIVND (reference sequence). Trimming at V came to 6 bases and at J to 2 bases, leaving 5 bases not matched to a gene.

The chain links TRBV7-8 to TRBJ2-2, with 12 positions matching TRBD2. The germline CDR1 and CDR2 sequences are SGHVS and FQNEAQ. There are 16 residues in the CDR3. V trimming: 2 bases; J trimming: 7 bases; junction bases outside the gene matches: 5. The DNA of the CDR3 is TGTGCCAGCAGCTTACGGACTAGCGGGACCAGCGGGGAGCTGTTTTTT. Translated: CASSLRTSGTSGELFF.

This clone occurred a few times. The chain recombines TRBV5-1 with TRBJ2-7; possibly TRBD1 or TRBD2 for D (6 bases each). V gave up 3 bases and J gave up 3 bases, with 13 bases separating them. The CDR3 loop spans 14 amino acids. Germline loops: CDR1 SGHRS, CDR2 YFSETQ. CDR3 DNA sequence: TGCGCCAGCAGCTCCGGGGGACAATACTACGAGCAGTACTTC. It encodes CASSSGGQYYEQYF.

The count of this clone is one. The chain carries TRBV7-9 and TRBJ2-2, with TRBD1 matching over 7 bases. The CDR3 sequence is 13 residues long. V trimming: 5 bases; J trimming: 9 bases; junction bases outside the gene matches: 6. Germline CDR1 SEHNR, CDR2 FQNEAQ (reference sequence). The CDR3 loop is CASSLLQGRELFF. The DNA of the CDR3 is TGTGCCAGCAGCCTATTACAGGGGCGGGAGCTGTTTTTT.

The chain employs TRBV27 and TRBJ2-1, with 11 positions matching TRBD2. This CDR3 has 12 amino acids. V lost 6 bases, J lost 14 bases, and 6 bases stayed unmatched. The V gene's germline CDR1 is MNHEY and CDR2 SMNVEV (reference sequence). CDR3 loop: CASRRLAGLEFF. The CDR3 region has the DNA TGTGCCAGCAGAAGACTAGCGGGATTGGAGTTCTTC.

The V and J genes are TRBV7-2 and TRBJ1-2; 10 positions agree with TRBD1. Germline CDR1 is SGHTA and CDR2 is FQGNSA. V was pared by 5 bases and J by 5 bases, with 8 bases of the junction left unmatched. This CDR3 is built from 15 residues. The CDR3 region is CASSRDRGLGYGYTF. The CDR3 bases are TGTGCCAGCAGCCGAGACAGGGGGCTGGGGTATGGCTACACCTTC.

The chain employs TRBV7-2 and TRBJ2-7, with 9 positions matching TRBD2. Germline assignment: CDR1 SGHTA and CDR2 FQGNSA. V lost 1 base and J lost 4; bases outside the gene matches: 8. The CDR3 runs 16 residues. DNA for the CDR3: TGTGCCAGCAGCTTAGTTGCGGGAGGGGGAGATTACGAGCAGTACTTC. Encoded protein: CASSLVAGGGDYEQYF.

This sequence joins TRBV18 and TRBJ2-6; 7 bases are shared with TRBD1. The J segment lost 0 bases and the V segment lost 6 bases, leaving 11 bases of the junction unmatched. CDR1 and CDR2 from the germline V gene are KGHSH and LQKENI. The CDR3 length is 18 residues. The CDR3 nucleotides are TGTGCCAGCTCGCCTCAAGGACAGGCGCTCTCTGGGGCCAACGTCCTGACTTTC. Its translation: CASSPQGQALSGANVLTF.

This clone was seen only a few times. The rearrangement joins TRBV11-2 to TRBJ2-1, with D possibly TRBD2 on 5 matching bases. The germline V gene has CDR1 SGHAT and CDR2 FQNNGV. The V end was cut by 1 base, the J end by 9 bases, with 10 bases between. The CDR3 has 13 amino acids. The CDR3 bases are TGTGCCAGCAGCTTAGTACTAGAGAGTGAGCAGTTCTTC. This sequence encodes CASSLVLESEQFF. The full variable domain, with the rest looked up from reference TRBV11-2 and TRBJ2-1, is EAGVAQSPRYKIIEKRQSVAFWCNPISGHATLYWYQQILGQGPKLLIQFQNNGVVDDSQLPKDRFSAERLKGVDSTLKIQPAKLEDSAVYLCASSLVLESEQFFGPGTRLTVL.

This clone was picked up a small number of times. The chain uses TRBV15 and TRBJ2-2; D might be TRBD2 (6 bases). Germline V gene sequence: CDR1 LNHNV, CDR2 YYDKDF (reference sequence). V lost 3 bases, J lost 2 bases, and 7 bases lay in between. This CDR3 spans 14 amino acids. CDR3 nucleotide sequence: TGTGCCACCAGCAGGCGGGGTAACACCGGGGAGCTGTTTTTT. This encodes CATSRRGNTGELFF.

This clone occurred a few times. V gene TRBV11-2 combines with J gene TRBJ2-7; TRBD1 is a possible D gene (6 bases). Trimming shortened V by 5 bases and J by 0 bases, and 14 bases separated the two germline ends. The CDR3 loop spans 15 amino acids. CDR1 is SGHAT and CDR2 is FQNNGV in the germline V gene. The CDR3 DNA reads as TGTGCCAGCAGCATCAGGACAGTTAGCTCCTACGAGCAGTACTTC. Translating gives CASSIRTVSSYEQYF.

This clone has just a few counts. As DNA, the CDR3 is TGTGCCACCGGCCCGCGACAGAGCTCCTACGAGCAGTACTTC. Translation gives CATGPRQSSYEQYF. The chain combines TRBV15 with TRBJ2-7, with D maybe TRBD1 (5 bases). The CDR3 contains 14 residues. The V and J ends lost 8 bases and 0 bases respectively, with 14 bases between them. CDR1 is LNHNV and CDR2 is YYDKDF in the germline V gene (reference sequence).

The sample holds a few counts of this clone. Distinct nucleotide sequences in the sample also encode this CDR3. V gene TRBV7-8 combines with J gene TRBJ2-3; a possible D gene is TRBD2 (6 bases). This CDR3 contains 12 residues. Trimming cost V 5 bases and J 6 bases, with 9 bases left between them. Germline loops: CDR1 SGHVS, CDR2 FQNEAQ. The CDR3 protein is CASSPGRDTQYF. The CDR3 DNA sequence: TGTGCCAGCAGCCCGGGGAGGGATACGCAGTATTTT. Full variable domain (outside the CDR3, taken from reference TRBV7-8 and TRBJ2-3): GAGVSQSPRYKVAKRGQDVALRCDPISGHVSLFWYQQALGQGPEFLTYFQNEAQLDKSGLPSDRFFAERPEGSVSTLKIQRTQQEDSAVYLCASSPGRDTQYFGPGTRLTVL.

V usage is TRBV25-1 and J usage is TRBJ2-7; unclear D gene. Germline V gene sequence: CDR1 MGHDK, CDR2 SYGVNS. The length of the CDR3 is 11 residues. Trimming shortened V by 1 base and J by 10 bases, and 8 bases separated the two germline ends. In DNA, the CDR3 is TGTGCCAGCAGTGAATCTCCCCTACAGTACTTC. Residues: CASSESPLQYF.

This clone occurred a few times. This chain uses TRBV2 with TRBJ2-2, with D perhaps matching TRBD1 or TRBD2 (5 bases each). CDR3 length: 15 residues. The V and J ends lost 5 bases and 4 bases respectively, with 14 bases between them. CDR1 is SNHLY, CDR2 FYNNEI, per germline. The CDR3 coding sequence is TGTGCCAGCAGTTACGGGGACCGGCGCACCGGGGAGCTGTTTTTT. It codes for CASSYGDRRTGELFF.

This clone occurred a few times. This sequence joins TRBV7-9 and TRBJ1-4, with D possibly being TRBD1 (5 bases). CDR1 and CDR2 from the germline V gene are SEHNR and FQNEAQ (reference sequence). This CDR3 contains 14 residues. With 1 base removed from V and 5 bases from J, the gap between germline ends came to 8 bases. The CDR3 region has the DNA TGTGCCAGCAGCTTAGAGGGGCTGAATGAAAAACTGTTTTTT. This gives the protein CASSLEGLNEKLFF. The entire variable domain, with the rest obtained from reference TRBV7-9 and TRBJ1-4, is as follows: DTGVSQNPRHKITKRGQNVTFRCDPISEHNRLYWYRQTLGQGPEFLTYFQNEAQLEKSRLLSDRFSAERPKGSFSTLEIQRTEQGDSAMYLCASSLEGLNEKLFFGSGTQLSVL.

The chain is built from TRBV4-2 and TRBJ2-3; 7 bases are a match to TRBD2. The CDR3 has 14 amino acids. V shed 6 bases and J 4 bases; nucleotides not matched to a gene: 7. CDR1 is LGHNA and CDR2 is YNFKEQ in the germline V gene. CDR3 sequence: CASRTKGGADTQYF. The CDR3 DNA reads TGTGCCAGCAGAACCAAGGGAGGGGCAGATACGCAGTATTTT.

This clone was detected a few times. The genes are TRBV10-3 and TRBJ2-1, with TRBD1 matching 7 bases. CDR3 length: 12 amino acids. Germline CDR1 is ENHRY and CDR2 is SYGVKD. After removal of 4 bases from V and 12 bases from J, the junction contained 6 bases not matched to a gene. The CDR3 DNA is TGTGCCATCAGTGGAGGGGGCGGTCCGCAGTTCTTC. This sequence encodes CAISGGGGPQFF.

The chain employs TRBV4-3 and TRBJ2-3, with D unresolved. V lost 1 base, J lost 6 bases, and 8 bases lay in between. The germline CDR1 and CDR2 sequences are LGHNA and YSLEER. The CDR3 sequence is 13 residues long. CDR3 coding DNA: TGCGCCAGCAGCCAAGGTTCCGGGGATACGCAGTATTTT. It encodes CASSQGSGDTQYF.

The chain couples TRBV28 to TRBJ1-2; TRBD1 aligns across 8 bases. Trimming at V came to 3 bases and at J to 7 bases, leaving 10 bases not matched to a gene. CDR1 and CDR2 from the germline V gene are MDHEN and SYDVKM. The CDR3 covers 15 residues. The CDR3 region has the DNA TGTGCCAGCAGTTTTTTGGGCAGGGGGCATGGTGGCTACACCTTC. Residues: CASSFLGRGHGGYTF.

This chain uses TRBV7-9 with TRBJ2-5; D possibly corresponds to TRBD1 (5 bases). CDR1 and CDR2 from the germline V gene are SEHNR and FQNEAQ (reference sequence). The V end was cut by 6 bases, the J end by 0 bases, with 11 bases between. The CDR3 sequence is 14 residues long. The CDR3 DNA follows: TGTGCCAGCAGAACCAACAGGAACCAAGAGACCCAGTACTTC. Its protein is CASRTNRNQETQYF.